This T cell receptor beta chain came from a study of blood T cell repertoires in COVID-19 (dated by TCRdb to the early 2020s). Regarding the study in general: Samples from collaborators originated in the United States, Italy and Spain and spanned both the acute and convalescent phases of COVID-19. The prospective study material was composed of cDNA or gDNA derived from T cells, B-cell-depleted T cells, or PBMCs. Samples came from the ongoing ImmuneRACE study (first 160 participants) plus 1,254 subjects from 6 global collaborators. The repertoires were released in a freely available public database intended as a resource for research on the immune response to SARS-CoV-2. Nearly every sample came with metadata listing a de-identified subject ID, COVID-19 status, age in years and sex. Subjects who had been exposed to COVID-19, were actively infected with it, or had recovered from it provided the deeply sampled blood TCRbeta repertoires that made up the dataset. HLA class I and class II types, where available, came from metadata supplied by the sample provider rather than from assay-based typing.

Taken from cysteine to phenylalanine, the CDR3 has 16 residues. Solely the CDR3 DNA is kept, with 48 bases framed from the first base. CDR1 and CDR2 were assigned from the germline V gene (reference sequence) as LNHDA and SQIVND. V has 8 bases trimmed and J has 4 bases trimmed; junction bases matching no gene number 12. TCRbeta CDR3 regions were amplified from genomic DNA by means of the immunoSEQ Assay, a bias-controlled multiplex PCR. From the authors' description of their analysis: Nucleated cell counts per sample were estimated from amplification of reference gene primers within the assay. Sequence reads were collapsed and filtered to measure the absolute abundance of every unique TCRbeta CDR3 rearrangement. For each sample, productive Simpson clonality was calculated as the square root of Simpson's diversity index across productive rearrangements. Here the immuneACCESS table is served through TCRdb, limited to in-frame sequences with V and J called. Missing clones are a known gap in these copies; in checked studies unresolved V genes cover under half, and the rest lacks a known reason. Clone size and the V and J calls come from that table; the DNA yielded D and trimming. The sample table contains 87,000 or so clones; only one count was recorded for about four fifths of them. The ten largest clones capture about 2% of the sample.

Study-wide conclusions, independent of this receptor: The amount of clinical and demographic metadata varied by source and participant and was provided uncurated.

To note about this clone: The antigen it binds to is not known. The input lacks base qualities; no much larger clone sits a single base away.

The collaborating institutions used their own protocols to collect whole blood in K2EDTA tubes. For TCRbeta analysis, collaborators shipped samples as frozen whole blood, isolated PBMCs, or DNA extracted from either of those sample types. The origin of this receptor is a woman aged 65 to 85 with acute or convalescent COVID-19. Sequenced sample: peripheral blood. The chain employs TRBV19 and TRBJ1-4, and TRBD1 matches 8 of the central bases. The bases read TGTGCCAGTCACAACAGGGGGGAAAACTTTAATGAAAAACTGTTTTTT. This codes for CASHNRGENFNEKLFF.